This T cell receptor beta chain derives from a study of tumor and adjacent non-tumor tissue in lung cancer. Looking at the study overall: There were 11 to 12 adenocarcinoma, a couple of squamous cell carcinoma and 1 small cell lung cancer cases. Samples averaged approximately 4.2 million productive TCRbeta reads each.

Whole-study findings and limits: Tumor tissue had significantly higher TCR diversity than normal lung.

RNA was extracted from bulk tissue without any cell sorting. A modified ARM-PCR protocol with three rounds of nested PCR amplified TCRbeta. TCRdb analysed the multiplex PCR reads with MiXCR anew, one entry per CDR3 protein. This table holds more than 85,000 distinct CDR3 sequences, approximately 84% found once. As for this clonotype: The antigen is not known. A much bigger clone sits one base away, suggesting this may be a read error. Because it lacks the conserved phenylalanine or tryptophan at the end, this CDR3 is likely a read error.

Germline CDR1 reads SNHLY; CDR2 reads FYNNEI. CDR3 length equals 15 residues. Trimming removed 4 bases at V and 5 bases at J, with 14 bases between. The sequencing input was lung tumor tissue. This receptor was identified in a man between 65 and 85 years old with non-small cell lung cancer. The chain recombines TRBV2 with TRBJ2-2; D may be TRBD1 or TRBD2 (6 bases each). The DNA for the CDR3 is TGTGCCAGCAGTGCACAAACAGGGAGGACCGGGGAGCTGTTTTAT. This sequence encodes CASSAQTGRTGELFY.